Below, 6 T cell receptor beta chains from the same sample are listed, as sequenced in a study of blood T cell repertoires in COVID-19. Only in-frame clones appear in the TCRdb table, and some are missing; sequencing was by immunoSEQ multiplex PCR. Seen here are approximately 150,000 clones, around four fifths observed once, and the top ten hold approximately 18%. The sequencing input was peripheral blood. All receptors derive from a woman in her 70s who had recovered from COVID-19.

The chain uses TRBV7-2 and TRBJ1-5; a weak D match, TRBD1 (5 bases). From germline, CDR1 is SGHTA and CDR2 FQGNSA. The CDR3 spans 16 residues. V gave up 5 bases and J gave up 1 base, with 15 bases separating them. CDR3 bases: TGTGCCAGCAGCCCTCAGGCGGGGGTAAGCAATCAGCCCCAGCATTTT. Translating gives CASSPQAGVSNQPQHF.

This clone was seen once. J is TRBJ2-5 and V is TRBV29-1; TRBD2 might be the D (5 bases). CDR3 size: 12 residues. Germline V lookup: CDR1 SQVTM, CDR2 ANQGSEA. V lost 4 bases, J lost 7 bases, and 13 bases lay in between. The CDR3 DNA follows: TGCAGCGTTGTCACCCCCCGGGGGACCCAGTACTTC. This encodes CSVVTPRGTQYF.

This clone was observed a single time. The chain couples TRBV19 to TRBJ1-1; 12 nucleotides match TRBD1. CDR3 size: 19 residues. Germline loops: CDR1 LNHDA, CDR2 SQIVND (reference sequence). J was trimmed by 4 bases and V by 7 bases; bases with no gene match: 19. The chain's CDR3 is CASTPTGTGGVGSGTEAFF. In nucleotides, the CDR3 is TGTGCCAGTACCCCCACCGGGACAGGGGGCGTTGGATCGGGCACTGAAGCTTTCTTT.

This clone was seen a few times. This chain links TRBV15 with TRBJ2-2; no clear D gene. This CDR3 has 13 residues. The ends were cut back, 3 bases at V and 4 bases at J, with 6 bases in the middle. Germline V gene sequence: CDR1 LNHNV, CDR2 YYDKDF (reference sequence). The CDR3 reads CATSSPVTGELFF. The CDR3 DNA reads TGTGCCACCAGCAGCCCAGTCACCGGGGAGCTGTTTTTT.

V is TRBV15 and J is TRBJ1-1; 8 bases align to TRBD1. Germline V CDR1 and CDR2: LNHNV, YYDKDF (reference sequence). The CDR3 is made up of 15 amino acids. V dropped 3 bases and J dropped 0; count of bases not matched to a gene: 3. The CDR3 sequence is CATSSRQGMNTEAFF. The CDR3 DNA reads TGTGCCACCAGCAGCCGACAGGGGATGAACACTGAAGCTTTCTTT. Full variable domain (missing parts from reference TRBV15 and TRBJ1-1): DAMVIQNPRYQVTQFGKPVTLSCSQTLNHNVMYWYQQKSSQAPKLLFHYYDKDFNNEADTPDNFQSRRPNTSFCFLDIRSPGLGDTAMYLCATSSRQGMNTEAFFGQGTRLTVV.

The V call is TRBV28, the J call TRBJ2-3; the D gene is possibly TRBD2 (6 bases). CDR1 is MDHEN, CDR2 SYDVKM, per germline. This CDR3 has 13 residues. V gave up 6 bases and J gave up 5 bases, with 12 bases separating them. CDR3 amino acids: CASSPLALDTQYF. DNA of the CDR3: TGTGCCAGCAGCCCCCTAGCGTTAGATACGCAGTATTTT.